What follows are 23 T cell receptor beta chains derived from one specimen sequenced in a study of T cell responses to AZD1222 COVID-19 vaccine. Assay: immunoSEQ multiplex PCR; the TCRdb copy retains only in-frame clones and omits some. The table has 200,000 to 250,000 clones, roughly 91% seen once. The sample consisted of peripheral blood, taken on day 0 of MenACWY control vaccination. These receptors were collected from an adult in good health.

V is TRBV6-5 and J is TRBJ1-2; D is ambiguous. CDR3 size: 11 residues. The V and J ends lost 10 bases and 5 bases respectively, with 11 bases between them. CDR1 is MNHEY and CDR2 is SVGAGI in the germline V gene. The CDR3 here is CATRVGYGYTF. The CDR3 DNA is TGTGCCACCCGAGTTGGATATGGCTACACCTTC.

This chain uses TRBV6-2 or TRBV6-3 with TRBJ1-6; the D is unclear. With 2 bases removed from V and 7 bases from J, the gap between germline ends came to 9 bases. The germline gives CDR1 MNHEY, CDR2 SVGEGT. The length of the CDR3 is 14 residues. In nucleotides, the CDR3 is TGTGCCAGCAGTTACCTGGGTTCGAATTCACCCCTCCACTTT. Its protein is CASSYLGSNSPLHF.

The chain uses TRBV5-8 and TRBJ1-3; no definite D call. Germline CDR1 and CDR2: SGHTS and YDEGEE. V was clipped by 2 bases and J by 0 bases, with 9 bases between them. CDR3 size: 15 residues. CDR3 nucleotide sequence: TGTGCCAGCAGCTTAAGGGATGGCTCTGGAAACACCATATATTTT. Translating it yields CASSLRDGSGNTIYF.

The chain is built from TRBV18 and TRBJ1-5; possible D gene TRBD1, 5 bases. The CDR3 loop spans 15 amino acids. Per germline, CDR1 KGHSH and CDR2 LQKENI. Trimming stripped 3 bases from V and 5 bases from J, with 14 bases between. The chain's CDR3 is CASSPTANHYQPQHF. The CDR3 nucleotides read TGTGCCAGCTCACCGACAGCTAACCACTATCAGCCCCAGCATTTT. Full variable domain (missing parts from reference TRBV18 and TRBJ1-5): NAGVMQNPRHLVRRRGQEARLRCSPMKGHSHVYWYRQLPEEGLKFMVYLQKENIIDESGMPKERFSAEFPKEGPSILRIQQVVRGDSAAYFCASSPTANHYQPQHFGDGTRLSIL.

The J gene is TRBJ1-6, the V gene TRBV6-4, with D hard to call. V gave up 5 bases and J gave up 10 bases, with 15 bases separating them. The germline V gene encodes CDR1 MRHNA and CDR2 SNTAGT. There are 14 residues in the CDR3. The CDR3 DNA is TGTGCCAGCAGTTCCGACCCAGCGGGCTCACCCCTCCACTTT. Translation: CASSSDPAGSPLHF.

This clone has a single count. The chain employs TRBV5-1 and TRBJ1-1, with 7 bases matching TRBD1. Germline loops: CDR1 SGHRS, CDR2 YFSETQ. This CDR3 spans 15 amino acids. The ends lost 3 bases at V and 3 bases at J; junction bases unmatched: 8. The CDR3 is CASSYSTGAYTEAFF. CDR3 DNA: TGCGCCAGCAGCTACAGTACAGGGGCCTACACTGAAGCTTTCTTT.

The sample holds one count of this clone. The J gene is TRBJ2-3, the V gene TRBV30, with D tentatively TRBD1 or TRBD2 (6 bases each). Germline CDR1 GTSNPN, CDR2 SVGIG (reference sequence). CDR3 size: 15 residues. Trimming took 2 bases from V and 2 from J, leaving 14 bases between them. The CDR3 is CAWSRGDGATDTQYF. CDR3 in DNA: TGTGCCTGGAGTAGGGGGGACGGGGCCACAGATACGCAGTATTTT.

The chain couples TRBV5-6 to TRBJ1-2; D remains unclear. This CDR3 has 12 amino acids. V was shortened by 4 bases and J by 6 bases, with 10 bases between the two germline ends. The V gene's germline CDR1 is SGHDT and CDR2 YYEEEE. CDR3 sequence (DNA): TGTGCCAGCAGCCTGGCCATCGATGGCTACACCTTC. It translates to CASSLAIDGYTF.

The chain uses TRBV3-1 (or the pseudogene TRBV3-2) and TRBJ1-1; D uncertain. The ends were cut back, 4 bases at V and 1 base at J, with 10 bases in the middle. Per the germline V gene, CDR1 is LGHDT and CDR2 is YNNKEL (reference sequence). The CDR3 is 14 residues long. For the CDR3, the DNA is TGTGCCAGCAGCCTTAGGACGGGGAACACTGAAGCTTTCTTT. This encodes CASSLRTGNTEAFF.

This rearrangement joins TRBV28 to TRBJ1-5, with D unclear. The CDR3 extends over 16 amino acids. The V end was cut by 10 bases, the J end by 0 bases, with 19 bases between. Looked up from germline, CDR1 is MDHEN and CDR2 is SYDVKM. In DNA, the CDR3 is TGTGCCACCATACAAGGACTGTTATATAGCAATCAGCCCCAGCATTTT. Translating gives CATIQGLLYSNQPQHF.

In its sample, this clone was seen a few times. The V gene is TRBV19, the J gene TRBJ1-2; 9 positions agree with TRBD1. With V trimmed by 4 bases and J by 1 base, 4 bases remained unmatched. Per the germline V gene, CDR1 is LNHDA and CDR2 is SQIVND (reference sequence). This CDR3 contains 15 residues. In DNA form, the CDR3 reads TGTGCCAGTAGTAAGCGGACAGGGGATAACTATGGCTACACCTTC. This codes for CASSKRTGDNYGYTF. Full variable domain (remainder filled in from reference TRBV19 and TRBJ1-2): DGGITQSPKYLFRKEGQNVTLSCEQNLNHDAMYWYRQDPGQGLRLIYYSQIVNDFQKGDIAEGYSVSREKKESFPLTVTSAQKNPTAFYLCASSKRTGDNYGYTFGSGTRLTVV.

The gene calls are TRBV7-6 and TRBJ1-2; 7 nucleotides line up with TRBD1. The CDR3 extends over 15 amino acids. Germline V gene lookup returns CDR1 SGHVS and CDR2 FNYEAQ. V lost 0 bases and J lost 2; bases outside the gene matches: 3. This chain's CDR3 is CASSLAPTGNYGYTF. For the CDR3, the DNA is TGTGCCAGCAGCTTAGCGCCGACAGGGAACTATGGCTACACCTTC.

This sequence joins TRBV7-6 and TRBJ1-4; 10 nucleotides align to TRBD1. The CDR3 covers 16 residues. The V and J ends lost 2 bases and 4 bases, in that order; junction bases with no gene match: 4. Germline-derived CDR1 and CDR2 are SGHVS and FNYEAQ. The chain's CDR3 is CASSLTGTGVNEKLFF. For the CDR3, the DNA is TGTGCCAGCAGCTTAACCGGGACAGGGGTTAATGAAAAACTGTTTTTT. The full variable domain, with the rest looked up from reference TRBV7-6 and TRBJ1-4, is GAGVSQSPRYKVTKRGQDVALRCDPISGHVSLYWYRQALGQGPEFLTYFNYEAQQDKSGLPNDRFSAERPEGSISTLTIQRTEQRDSAMYRCASSLTGTGVNEKLFFGSGTQLSVL.

The chain links TRBV3-1 (or the pseudogene TRBV3-2) to TRBJ2-1, with 9 bases fitting TRBD2. Germline V gives CDR1 LGHDT, CDR2 YNNKEL (reference sequence). This CDR3 is 15 amino acids long. J gave up 6 bases and V 4 bases, and 7 bases lay outside the gene matches. CDR3: CASSLGTSRGNEQFF. The CDR3 DNA sequence: TGTGCCAGCAGCCTCGGGACTAGCAGGGGCAATGAGCAGTTCTTC.

In this sample, this clone turned up once. CDR3 coding DNA: TGCGCCAGCAGCCAAGATCTTAGGAATGGGGGGTCCACTGAAGCTTTCTTT. Protein: CASSQDLRNGGSTEAFF. V is TRBV4-3 and J is TRBJ1-1, with a possible D match to TRBD1 (5 bases). Germline V gene data show CDR1 as LGHNA and CDR2 as YSLEER. The ends were cut back, 0 bases at V and 4 bases at J, with 18 bases in the middle. The CDR3 runs to 17 residues.

The J gene is TRBJ1-3, the V gene TRBV2; no clear D gene. With 4 bases removed from V and 7 bases from J, the gap between germline ends came to 17 bases. From germline, CDR1 is SNHLY and CDR2 FYNNEI. This CDR3 comprises 15 residues. The CDR3: CASSVLYSHGNTIYF. CDR3 nucleotides: TGTGCCAGCAGTGTATTATATAGTCATGGGAACACCATATATTTT.

The chain couples TRBV3-1 (or the pseudogene TRBV3-2) to TRBJ1-1; a weak D match, TRBD1 (6 bases). CDR1 and CDR2 (germline): LGHDT, YNNKEL (reference sequence). Deletions cut 4 bases from V and 1 base from J, with 13 bases between. The CDR3 sequence is 15 residues long. The CDR3 spells CASSPPWGANTEAFF. CDR3 nucleotide sequence: TGTGCCAGCAGCCCTCCCTGGGGGGCGAACACTGAAGCTTTCTTT.

The rearrangement uses TRBV5-1 and TRBJ2-7; D ambiguous. The CDR3 runs 15 residues. V lost 0 bases, J lost 0 bases, and 10 bases lay in between. CDR1 SGHRS and CDR2 YFSETQ come from the germline V gene. The CDR3 DNA reads TGCGCCAGCAGCTTGGCGGCGGACGCCTCCTACGAGCAGTACTTC. It is translated as CASSLAADASYEQYF.

V usage is TRBV5-5 and J usage is TRBJ1-1; D is undetermined. Germline loops: CDR1 SGHKS, CDR2 YYEKEE (reference sequence). CDR3 length: 13 residues. Trimming removed 7 bases from V and 0 bases from J, with 10 bases in between. The CDR3 loop is CASLTGLNTEAFF. CDR3 DNA sequence: TGTGCCAGCTTAACTGGTCTGAACACTGAAGCTTTCTTT.

The chain carries TRBV5-1 and TRBJ2-7; 7 nucleotides line up with TRBD1. Germline values: CDR1 SGHRS, CDR2 YFSETQ. The length of the CDR3 is 14 residues. The trim removed 5 bases at V and 0 bases at J, leaving 5 bases unmatched. The CDR3 is CASRAGGSSYEQYF. CDR3 sequence (DNA): TGCGCCAGCAGGGCAGGGGGAAGCTCCTACGAGCAGTACTTC.

The V gene is TRBV18, the J gene TRBJ1-2, with D possibly matching TRBD1 (5 bases). The CDR3 totals 15 residues. Germline assignment: CDR1 KGHSH and CDR2 LQKENI. V lost 2 bases and J lost 0, with 10 bases in between. DNA of the CDR3: TGTGCCAGCTCACCAACCCAGACAGCTAACTATGGCTACACCTTC. This gives the protein CASSPTQTANYGYTF.

This sequence joins TRBV7-3 and TRBJ1-2; D not resolved. The V end was cut by 5 bases, the J end by 8 bases, with 18 bases between. Germline CDR1 is SGHTA and CDR2 is FQGTGA. The CDR3 sequence is 14 residues long. Here the CDR3 DNA reads TGTGCCAGCAGCGTCTCCGGGAGCAAGATCGGCTACACCTTC. The encoded protein is CASSVSGSKIGYTF.

The genes are TRBV19 and TRBJ1-2; 11 nucleotides line up with TRBD1. The CDR3 has 15 residues. Germline CDR1 LNHDA, CDR2 SQIVND (reference sequence). The V and J ends lost 3 bases and 4 bases, in that order; junction bases with no gene match: 4. CDR3 loop: CASSIGDRGTYGYTF. CDR3 bases: TGTGCCAGTAGTATCGGGGACAGGGGGACCTATGGCTACACCTTC.